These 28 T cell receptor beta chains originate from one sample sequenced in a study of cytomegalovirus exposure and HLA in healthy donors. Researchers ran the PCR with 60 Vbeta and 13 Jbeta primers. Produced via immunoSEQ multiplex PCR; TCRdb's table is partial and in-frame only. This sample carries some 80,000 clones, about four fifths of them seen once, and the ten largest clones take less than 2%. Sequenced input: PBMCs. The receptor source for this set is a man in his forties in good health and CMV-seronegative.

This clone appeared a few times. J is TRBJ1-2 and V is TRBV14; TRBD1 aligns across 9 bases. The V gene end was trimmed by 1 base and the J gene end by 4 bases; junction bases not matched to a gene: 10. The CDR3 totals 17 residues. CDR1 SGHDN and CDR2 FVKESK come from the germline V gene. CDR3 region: CASSQVQGTGRFYGYTF. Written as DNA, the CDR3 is TGTGCCAGCAGCCAAGTTCAAGGGACAGGGAGGTTCTATGGCTACACCTTC.

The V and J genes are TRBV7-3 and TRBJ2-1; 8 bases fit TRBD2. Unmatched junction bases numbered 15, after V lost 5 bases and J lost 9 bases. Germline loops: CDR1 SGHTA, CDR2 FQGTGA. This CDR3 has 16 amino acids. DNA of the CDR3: TGTGCCAGCAGCCCTGCATTGACTAGCGCGGTGGGTGAGCAGTTCTTC. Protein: CASSPALTSAVGEQFF.

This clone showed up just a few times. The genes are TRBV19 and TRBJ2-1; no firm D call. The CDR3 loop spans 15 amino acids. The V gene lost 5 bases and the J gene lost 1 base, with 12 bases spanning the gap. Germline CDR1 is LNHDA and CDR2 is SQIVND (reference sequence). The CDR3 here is CASSSLVHSYNEQFF. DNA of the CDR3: TGTGCCAGTAGTTCCCTAGTCCATTCCTACAATGAGCAGTTCTTC.

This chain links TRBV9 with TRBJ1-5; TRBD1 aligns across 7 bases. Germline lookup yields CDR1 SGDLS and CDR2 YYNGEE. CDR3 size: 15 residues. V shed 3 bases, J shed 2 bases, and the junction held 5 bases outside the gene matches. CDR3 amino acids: CASSATGIGNQPQHF. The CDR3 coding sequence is TGTGCCAGCAGCGCGACAGGGATCGGCAATCAGCCCCAGCATTTT.

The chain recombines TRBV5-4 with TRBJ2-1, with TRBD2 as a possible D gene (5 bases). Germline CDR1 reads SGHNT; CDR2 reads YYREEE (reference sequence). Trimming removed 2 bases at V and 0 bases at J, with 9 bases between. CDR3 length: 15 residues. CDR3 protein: CASSLGGPSYNEQFF. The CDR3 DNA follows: TGTGCCAGCAGCTTAGGAGGCCCCTCCTACAATGAGCAGTTCTTC.

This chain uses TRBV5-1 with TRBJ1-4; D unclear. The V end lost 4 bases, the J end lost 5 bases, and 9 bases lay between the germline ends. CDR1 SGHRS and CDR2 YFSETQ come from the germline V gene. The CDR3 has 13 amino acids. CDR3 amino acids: CASSSRENEKLFF. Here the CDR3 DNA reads TGCGCCAGCAGCAGCCGGGAGAATGAAAAACTGTTTTTT.

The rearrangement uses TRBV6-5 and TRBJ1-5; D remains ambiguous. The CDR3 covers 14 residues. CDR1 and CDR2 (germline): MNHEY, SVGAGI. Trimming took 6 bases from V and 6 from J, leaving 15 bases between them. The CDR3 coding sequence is TGTGCCAGCAGCCCTCAGTACCTAGGTCAGCCCCAGCATTTT. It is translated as CASSPQYLGQPQHF.

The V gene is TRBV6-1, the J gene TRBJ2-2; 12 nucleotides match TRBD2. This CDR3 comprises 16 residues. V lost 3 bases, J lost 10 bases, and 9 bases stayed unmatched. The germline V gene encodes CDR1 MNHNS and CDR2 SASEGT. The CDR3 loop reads CASSDLAGGPKEELFF. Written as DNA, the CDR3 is TGTGCCAGCAGTGATCTAGCGGGAGGGCCCAAAGAGGAGCTGTTTTTT.

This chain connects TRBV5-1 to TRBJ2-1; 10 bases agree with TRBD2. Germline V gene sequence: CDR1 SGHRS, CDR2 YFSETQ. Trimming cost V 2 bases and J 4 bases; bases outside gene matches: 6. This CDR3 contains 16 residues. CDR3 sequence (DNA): TGCGCCAGCAGCTTCCACCGTAGCGGGAGGTACAATGAGCAGTTCTTC. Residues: CASSFHRSGRYNEQFF.

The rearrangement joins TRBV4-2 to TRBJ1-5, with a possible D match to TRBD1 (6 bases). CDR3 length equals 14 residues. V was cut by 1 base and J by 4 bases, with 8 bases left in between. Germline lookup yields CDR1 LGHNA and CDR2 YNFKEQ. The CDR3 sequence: CASSQATGNQPQHF. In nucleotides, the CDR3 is TGTGCCAGCAGCCAAGCTACAGGGAATCAGCCCCAGCATTTT.

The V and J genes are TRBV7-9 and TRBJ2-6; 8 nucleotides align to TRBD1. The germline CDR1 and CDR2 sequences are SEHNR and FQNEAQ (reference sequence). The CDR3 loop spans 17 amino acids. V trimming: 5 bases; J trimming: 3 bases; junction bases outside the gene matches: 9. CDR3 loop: CASSVRGPGSGANVLTF. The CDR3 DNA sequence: TGTGCCAGCAGCGTCAGGGGGCCTGGAAGTGGGGCCAACGTCCTGACTTTC.

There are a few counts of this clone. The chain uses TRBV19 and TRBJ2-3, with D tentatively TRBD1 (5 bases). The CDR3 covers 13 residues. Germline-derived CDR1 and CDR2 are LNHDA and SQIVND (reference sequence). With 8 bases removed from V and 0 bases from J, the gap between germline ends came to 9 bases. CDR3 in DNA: TGTGCCAGTTCGACAGTTAGCACAGATACGCAGTATTTT. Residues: CASSTVSTDTQYF. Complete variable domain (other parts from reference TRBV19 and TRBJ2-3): DGGITQSPKYLFRKEGQNVTLSCEQNLNHDAMYWYRQDPGQGLRLIYYSQIVNDFQKGDIAEGYSVSREKKESFPLTVTSAQKNPTAFYLCASSTVSTDTQYFGPGTRLTVL.

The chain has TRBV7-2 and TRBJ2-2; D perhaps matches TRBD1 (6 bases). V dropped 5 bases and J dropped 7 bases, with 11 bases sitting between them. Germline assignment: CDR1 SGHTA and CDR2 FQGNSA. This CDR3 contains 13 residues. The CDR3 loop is CASSEDSYGELFF. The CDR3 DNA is TGTGCCAGCAGCGAGGACAGTTACGGGGAGCTGTTTTTT.

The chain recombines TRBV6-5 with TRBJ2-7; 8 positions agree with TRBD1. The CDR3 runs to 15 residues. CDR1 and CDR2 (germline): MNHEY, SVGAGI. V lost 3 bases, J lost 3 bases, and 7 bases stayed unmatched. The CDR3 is CASSYSGGPIYEQYF. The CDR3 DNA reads TGTGCCAGCAGTTATTCAGGGGGCCCTATCTACGAGCAGTACTTC.

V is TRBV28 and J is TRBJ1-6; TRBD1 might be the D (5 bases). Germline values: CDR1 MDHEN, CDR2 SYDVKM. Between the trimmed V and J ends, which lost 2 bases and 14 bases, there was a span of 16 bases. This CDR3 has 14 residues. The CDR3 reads CASSLTPGGIALHF. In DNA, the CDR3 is TGTGCCAGCAGTTTAACCCCCGGGGGAATTGCCCTCCACTTT. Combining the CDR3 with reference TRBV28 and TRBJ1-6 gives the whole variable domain DVKVTQSSRYLVKRTGEKVFLECVQDMDHENMFWYRQDPGLGLRLIYFSYDVKMKEKGDIPEGYSVSREKKERFSLILESASTNQTSMYLCASSLTPGGIALHFGNGTRLTVT.

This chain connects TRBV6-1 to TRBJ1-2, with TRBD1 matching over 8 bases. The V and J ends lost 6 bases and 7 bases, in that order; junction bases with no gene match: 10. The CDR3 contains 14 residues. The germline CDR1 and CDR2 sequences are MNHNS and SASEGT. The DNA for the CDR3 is TGTGCCAGCAGCCCTGACAGGGGAGCGGGTGGCTACACCTTC. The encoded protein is CASSPDRGAGGYTF.

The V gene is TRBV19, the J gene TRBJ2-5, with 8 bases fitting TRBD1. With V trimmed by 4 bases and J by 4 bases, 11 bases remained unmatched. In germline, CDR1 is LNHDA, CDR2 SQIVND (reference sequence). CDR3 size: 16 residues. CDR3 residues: CASSRYRDRQGETQYF. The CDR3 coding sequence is TGTGCCAGTAGTAGATACCGGGACAGGCAGGGAGAGACCCAGTACTTC.

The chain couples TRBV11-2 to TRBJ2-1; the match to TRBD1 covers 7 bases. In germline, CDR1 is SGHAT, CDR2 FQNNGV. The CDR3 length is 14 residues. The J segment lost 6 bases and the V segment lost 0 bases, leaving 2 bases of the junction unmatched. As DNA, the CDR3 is TGTGCCAGCAGCTTAGAGCCAGGGGGCAATGAGCAGTTCTTC. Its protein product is CASSLEPGGNEQFF.

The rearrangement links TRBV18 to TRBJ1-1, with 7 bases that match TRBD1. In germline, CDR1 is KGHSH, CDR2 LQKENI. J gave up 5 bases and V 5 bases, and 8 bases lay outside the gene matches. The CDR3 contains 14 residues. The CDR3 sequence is CASSINRGRTEAFF. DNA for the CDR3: TGTGCCAGCTCAATCAATAGGGGGCGGACTGAAGCTTTCTTT.

The CDR3 coding sequence is TGTGCCAGCGACCCTAGCTCCTACAATGAGCAGTTCTTC. Its translation: CASDPSSYNEQFF. This chain connects TRBV2 to TRBJ2-1; D not resolved. CDR1 and CDR2 (germline): SNHLY, FYNNEI. This CDR3 is built from 13 residues. V shed 8 bases and J shed 0 bases, with 8 bases lying between them.

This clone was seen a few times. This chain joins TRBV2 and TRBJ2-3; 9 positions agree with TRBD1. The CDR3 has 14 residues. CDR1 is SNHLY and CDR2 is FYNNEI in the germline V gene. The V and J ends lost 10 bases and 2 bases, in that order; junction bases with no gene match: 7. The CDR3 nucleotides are TGTGCCAATAAGGGGACAGGGAACACAGATACGCAGTATTTT. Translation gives CANKGTGNTDTQYF. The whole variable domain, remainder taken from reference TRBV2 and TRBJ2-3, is EPEVTQTPSHQVTQMGQEVILRCVPISNHLYFYWYRQILGQKVEFLVSFYNNEISEKSEIFDDQFSVERPDGSNFTLKIRSTKLEDSAMYFCANKGTGNTDTQYFGPGTRLTVL.

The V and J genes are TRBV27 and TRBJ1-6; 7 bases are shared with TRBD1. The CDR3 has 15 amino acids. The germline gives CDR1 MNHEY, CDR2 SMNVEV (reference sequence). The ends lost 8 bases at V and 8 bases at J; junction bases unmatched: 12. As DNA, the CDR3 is TGTGCCAGCCGGAACCGACAGGGTATGGATTCACCCCTCCACTTT. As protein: CASRNRQGMDSPLHF.

CDR3 nucleotides: TGTGCCAGCAGCACCTCGGGGGGGGCCTACGAGCAGTACTTC. Encoded protein: CASSTSGGAYEQYF. The chain has TRBV7-9 and TRBJ2-5; 8 nucleotides agree with TRBD2. The J call may be incorrect, as the DNA end agrees better with TRBJ2-7. The germline CDR1 and CDR2 sequences are SEHNR and FQNEAQ (reference sequence). This CDR3 is 14 amino acids long.

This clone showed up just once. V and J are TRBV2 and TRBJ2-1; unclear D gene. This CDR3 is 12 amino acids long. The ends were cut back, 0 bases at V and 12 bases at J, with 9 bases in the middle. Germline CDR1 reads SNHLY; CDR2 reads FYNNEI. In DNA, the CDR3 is TGTGCCAGCAGTGAAGCGAGCTACGGGCAGTTCTTC. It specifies CASSEASYGQFF.

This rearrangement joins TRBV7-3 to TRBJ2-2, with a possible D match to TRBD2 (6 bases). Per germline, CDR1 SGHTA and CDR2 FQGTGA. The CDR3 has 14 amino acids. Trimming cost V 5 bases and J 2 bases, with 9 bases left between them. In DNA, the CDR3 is TGTGCCAGCAGCAGGGACTTCAACACCGGGGAGCTGTTTTTT. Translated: CASSRDFNTGELFF. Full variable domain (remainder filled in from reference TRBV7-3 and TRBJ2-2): GAGVSQTPSNKVTEKGKYVELRCDPISGHTALYWYRQSLGQGPEFLIYFQGTGAADDSGLPNDRFFAVRPEGSVSTLKIQRTERGDSAVYLCASSRDFNTGELFFGEGSRLTVL.

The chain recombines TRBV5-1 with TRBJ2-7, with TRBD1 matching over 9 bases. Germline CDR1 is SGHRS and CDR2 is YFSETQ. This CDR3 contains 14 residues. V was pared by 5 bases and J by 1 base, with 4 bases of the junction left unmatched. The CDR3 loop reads CASRRTGESYEQYF. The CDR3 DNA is TGCGCCAGCAGGAGGACAGGGGAATCCTACGAGCAGTACTTC.

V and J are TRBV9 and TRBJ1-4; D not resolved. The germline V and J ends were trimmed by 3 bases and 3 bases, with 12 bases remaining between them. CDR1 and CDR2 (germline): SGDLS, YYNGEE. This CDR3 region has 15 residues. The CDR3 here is CASSAQQLPNEKLFF. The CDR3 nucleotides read TGTGCCAGCAGCGCACAACAGTTACCTAATGAAAAACTGTTTTTT.

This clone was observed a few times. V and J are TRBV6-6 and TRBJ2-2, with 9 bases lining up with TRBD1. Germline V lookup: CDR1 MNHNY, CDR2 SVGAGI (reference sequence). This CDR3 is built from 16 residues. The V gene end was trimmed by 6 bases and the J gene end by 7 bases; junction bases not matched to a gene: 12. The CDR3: CASRRPKQGAGGELFF. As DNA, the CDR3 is TGTGCCAGCAGACGACCGAAACAGGGGGCTGGCGGGGAGCTGTTTTTT.